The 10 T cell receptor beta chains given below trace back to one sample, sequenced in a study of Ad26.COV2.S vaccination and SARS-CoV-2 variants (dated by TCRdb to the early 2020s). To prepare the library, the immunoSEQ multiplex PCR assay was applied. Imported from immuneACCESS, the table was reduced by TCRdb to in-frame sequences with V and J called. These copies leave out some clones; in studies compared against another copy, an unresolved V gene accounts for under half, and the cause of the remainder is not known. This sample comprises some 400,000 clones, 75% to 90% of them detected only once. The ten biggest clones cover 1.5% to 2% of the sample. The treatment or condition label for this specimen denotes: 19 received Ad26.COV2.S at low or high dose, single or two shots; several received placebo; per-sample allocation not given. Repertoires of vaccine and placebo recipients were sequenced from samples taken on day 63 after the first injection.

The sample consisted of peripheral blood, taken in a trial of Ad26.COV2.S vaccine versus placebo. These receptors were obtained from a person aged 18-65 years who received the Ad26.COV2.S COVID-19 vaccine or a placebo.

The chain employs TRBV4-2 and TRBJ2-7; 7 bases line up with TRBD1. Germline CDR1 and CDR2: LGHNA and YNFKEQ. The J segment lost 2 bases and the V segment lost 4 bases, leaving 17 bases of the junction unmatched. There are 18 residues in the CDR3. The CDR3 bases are TGTGCCAGCAGCCGCTACCAGACCCAGGGGGAGAAACCCTACGAGCAGTACTTC. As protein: CASSRYQTQGEKPYEQYF.

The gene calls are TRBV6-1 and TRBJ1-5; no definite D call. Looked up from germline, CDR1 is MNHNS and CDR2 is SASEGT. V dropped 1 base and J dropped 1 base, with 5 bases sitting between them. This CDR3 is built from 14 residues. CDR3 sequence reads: CASSEVDSNQPQHF. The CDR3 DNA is TGTGCCAGCAGTGAAGTTGACAGCAATCAGCCCCAGCATTTT.

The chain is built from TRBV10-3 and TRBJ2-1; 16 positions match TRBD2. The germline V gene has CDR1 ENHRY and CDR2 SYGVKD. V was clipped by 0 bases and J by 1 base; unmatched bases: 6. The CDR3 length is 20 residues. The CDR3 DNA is TGTGCCATCAGTGAGTCGTTCGGGACTAGCGGGAGGGGTTCCTACAATGAGCAGTTCTTC. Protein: CAISESFGTSGRGSYNEQFF.

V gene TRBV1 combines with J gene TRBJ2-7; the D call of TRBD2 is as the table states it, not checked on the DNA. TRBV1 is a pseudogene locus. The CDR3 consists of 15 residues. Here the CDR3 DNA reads TGCACCAGCAGCCAGGAGCGGGAACGGCTGTACGAGCAGTACTTC. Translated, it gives CTSSQERERLYEQYF.

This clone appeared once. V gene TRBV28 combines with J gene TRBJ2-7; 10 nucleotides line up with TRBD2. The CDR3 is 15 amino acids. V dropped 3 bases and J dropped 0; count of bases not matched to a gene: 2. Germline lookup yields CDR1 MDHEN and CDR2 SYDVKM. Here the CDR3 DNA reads TGTGCCAGCAGTTTCAGCGGGAGGGCCTCCTACGAGCAGTACTTC. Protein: CASSFSGRASYEQYF.

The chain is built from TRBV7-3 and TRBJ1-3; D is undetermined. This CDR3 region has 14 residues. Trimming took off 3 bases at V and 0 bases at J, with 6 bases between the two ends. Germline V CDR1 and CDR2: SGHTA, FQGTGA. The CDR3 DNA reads TGTGCCAGCAGCTTGTCCGGCTCTGGAAACACCATATATTTT. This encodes CASSLSGSGNTIYF. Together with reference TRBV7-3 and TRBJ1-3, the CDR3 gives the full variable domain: GAGVSQTPSNKVTEKGKYVELRCDPISGHTALYWYRQSLGQGPEFLIYFQGTGAADDSGLPNDRFFAVRPEGSVSTLKIQRTERGDSAVYLCASSLSGSGNTIYFGEGSWLTVV.

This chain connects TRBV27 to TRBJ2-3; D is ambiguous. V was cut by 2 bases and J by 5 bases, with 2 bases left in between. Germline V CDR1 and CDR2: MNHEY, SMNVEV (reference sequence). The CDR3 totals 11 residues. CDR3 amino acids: CASSLGDTQYF. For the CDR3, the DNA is TGTGCCAGCAGTTTAGGAGATACGCAGTATTTT.

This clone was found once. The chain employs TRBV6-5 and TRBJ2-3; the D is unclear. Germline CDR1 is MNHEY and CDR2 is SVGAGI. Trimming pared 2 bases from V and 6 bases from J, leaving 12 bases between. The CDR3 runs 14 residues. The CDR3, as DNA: TGTGCCAGCAGTTACCCCCCCAAGGGTGATACGCAGTATTTT. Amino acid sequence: CASSYPPKGDTQYF.

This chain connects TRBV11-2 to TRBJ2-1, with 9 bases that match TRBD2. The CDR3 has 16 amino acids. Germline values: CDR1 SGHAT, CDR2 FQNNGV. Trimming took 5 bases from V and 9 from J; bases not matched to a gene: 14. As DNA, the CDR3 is TGTGCCAGCAGCCCCCTTAGCGGGAGTACATTTACTGAGCAGTTCTTC. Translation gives CASSPLSGSTFTEQFF. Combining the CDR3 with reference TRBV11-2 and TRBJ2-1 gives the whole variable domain EAGVAQSPRYKIIEKRQSVAFWCNPISGHATLYWYQQILGQGPKLLIQFQNNGVVDDSQLPKDRFSAERLKGVDSTLKIQPAKLEDSAVYLCASSPLSGSTFTEQFFGPGTRLTVL.

CDR3: CASSLKAPARGGEQFF. CDR3 sequence (DNA): TGTGCCAGCAGCTTAAAAGCCCCTGCCCGGGGGGGGGAGCAGTTCTTC. This chain connects TRBV7-2 to TRBJ2-1; 8 bases fit TRBD2. The CDR3 loop spans 16 amino acids. Germline V gene data show CDR1 as SGHTA and CDR2 as FQGNSA. J gave up 10 bases and V 2 bases, and 13 bases lay outside the gene matches.